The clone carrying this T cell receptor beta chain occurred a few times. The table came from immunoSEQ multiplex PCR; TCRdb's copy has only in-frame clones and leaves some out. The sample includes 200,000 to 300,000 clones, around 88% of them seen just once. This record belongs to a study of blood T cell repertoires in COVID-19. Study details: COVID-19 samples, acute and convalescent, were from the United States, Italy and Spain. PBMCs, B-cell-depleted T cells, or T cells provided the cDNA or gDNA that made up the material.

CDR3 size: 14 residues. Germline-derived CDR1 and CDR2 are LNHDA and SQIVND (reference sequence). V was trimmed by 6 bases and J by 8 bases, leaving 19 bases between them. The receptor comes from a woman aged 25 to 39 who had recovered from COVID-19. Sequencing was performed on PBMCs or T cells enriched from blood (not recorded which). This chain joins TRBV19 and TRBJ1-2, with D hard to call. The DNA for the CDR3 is TGTGCCAGTAGGCAGTTGGGAGAAAGATGGGGCTACACCTTC. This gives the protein CASRQLGERWGYTF.